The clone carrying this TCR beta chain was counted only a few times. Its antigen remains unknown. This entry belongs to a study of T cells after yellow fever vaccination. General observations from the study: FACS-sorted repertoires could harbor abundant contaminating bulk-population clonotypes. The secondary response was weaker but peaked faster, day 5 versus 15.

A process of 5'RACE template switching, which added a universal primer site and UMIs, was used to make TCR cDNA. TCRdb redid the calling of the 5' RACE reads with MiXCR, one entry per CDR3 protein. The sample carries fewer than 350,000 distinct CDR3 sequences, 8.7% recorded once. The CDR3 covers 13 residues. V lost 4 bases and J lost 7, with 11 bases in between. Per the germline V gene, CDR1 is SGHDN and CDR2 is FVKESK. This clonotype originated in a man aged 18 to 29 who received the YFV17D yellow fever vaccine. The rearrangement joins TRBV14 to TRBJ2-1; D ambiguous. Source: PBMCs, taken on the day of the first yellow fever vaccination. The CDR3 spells CASSLGYFNEQFF. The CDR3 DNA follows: TGTGCCAGCAGCCTGGGATACTTTAATGAGCAGTTCTTC. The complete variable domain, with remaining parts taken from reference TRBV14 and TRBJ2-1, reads EAGVTQFPSHSVIEKGQTVTLRCDPISGHDNLYWYRRVMGKEIKFLLHFVKESKQDESGMPNNRFLAERTGGTYSTLKVQPAELEDSGVYFCASSLGYFNEQFFGPGTRLTVL.